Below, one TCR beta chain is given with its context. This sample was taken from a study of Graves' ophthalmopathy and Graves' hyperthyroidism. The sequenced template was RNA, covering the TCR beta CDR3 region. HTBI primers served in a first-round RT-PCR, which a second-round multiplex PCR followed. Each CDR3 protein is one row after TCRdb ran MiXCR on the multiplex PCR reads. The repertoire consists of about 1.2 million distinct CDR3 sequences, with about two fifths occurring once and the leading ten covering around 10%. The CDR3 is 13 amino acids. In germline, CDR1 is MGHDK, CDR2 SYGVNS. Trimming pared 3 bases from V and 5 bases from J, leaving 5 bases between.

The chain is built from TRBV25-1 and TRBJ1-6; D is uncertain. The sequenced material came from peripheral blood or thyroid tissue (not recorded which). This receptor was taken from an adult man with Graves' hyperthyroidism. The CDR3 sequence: CASSDRNNSPLHF. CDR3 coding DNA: TGTGCCAGCAGTGACAGAAATAATTCACCCCTCCACTTT.